This T cell receptor beta chain was recovered during a study of T-cell reconstitution after alpha-beta-depleted transplantation in children. Preparation of the TCRbeta library involved a method that used unique molecular identifiers. TCRdb reprocessed the PCR reads with MiXCR, giving one entry per CDR3 protein. The table has hundreds of thousands of distinct CDR3 sequences, roughly 13% seen once. As to this clonotype: Its antigen is unknown.

General study results and limits: In patients about two months after transplant, alpha-beta T cells reportedly arose from several hundred expanded graft clones. Newly generated T cells supplied most T-cell counts and diversity one year post-transplant.

V lost 6 bases, J lost 1 base, and 17 bases lay in between. CDR1 and CDR2 (germline): SEHNR, FQNEAQ (reference sequence). The CDR3 loop spans 16 amino acids. This receptor was obtained from a girl under 10 years old with congenital amegakaryocytic thrombocytopenia, due to receive a stem cell transplant. The chain recombines TRBV7-9 with TRBJ2-3, with D tentatively TRBD1 (5 bases). This specimen was PBMCs, taken before TCRalphabeta/CD19-depleted stem cell transplant. CDR3 bases: TGTGCCAGCAGACCACCCGTCCAGGGTCGCACAGATACGCAGTATTTT. This codes for CASRPPVQGRTDTQYF.